The 26 T cell receptor beta chains below all came from one sample that was sequenced in a study of shared clonotypes between healthy human individuals. The data were produced by immunoSEQ multiplex PCR, yet TCRdb's version contains in-frame clones alone and is incomplete. The data hold some 900,000 clones, with 70% to 85% observed a single time. The sequencing sample was made of memory CD4+ T cells sorted from blood. Regarding subset: CD45RA-negative fraction. These TCRs come from a man aged 18 to 30 in good health.

The gene calls are TRBV19 and TRBJ1-5; D is unresolved. Germline-derived CDR1 and CDR2 are LNHDA and SQIVND (reference sequence). Trimming pared 4 bases from V and 9 bases from J, leaving 22 bases between. This CDR3 comprises 16 residues. The CDR3 here is CASSNSPKQRDGPQHF. CDR3 in DNA: TGTGCCAGTAGTAACAGTCCCAAGCAGAGAGACGGGCCCCAGCATTTT.

This clone was detected a few times. A much larger clone differs by one base, so this may be a read error. CDR3 nucleotide sequence: TGTGCCAGCAGCTTAGTCAGCTACGAGCAGTACTTC. It yields the protein CASSLVSYEQYF. The rearrangement links TRBV11-1 to TRBJ2-7; D gene ambiguous. With 1 base removed from V and 3 bases from J, the gap between germline ends came to 4 bases. From germline, CDR1 is SGHAT and CDR2 FQDESV (reference sequence). This CDR3 is 12 amino acids long.

The chain links TRBV5-1 to TRBJ1-4, with D maybe TRBD1 (6 bases). The CDR3 consists of 16 residues. CDR1 and CDR2 from the germline V gene are SGHRS and YFSETQ. V lost 4 bases, J lost 0 bases, and 13 bases lay in between. The DNA for the CDR3 is TGCGCCAGCAGCATGACAGGACCAGCAACTAATGAAAAACTGTTTTTT. Its translation: CASSMTGPATNEKLFF.

This clone has only one observation. This chain links TRBV6-5 with TRBJ1-6, with TRBD1 identical over 7 bases. The CDR3 length is 13 residues. V was clipped by 2 bases and J by 8 bases; unmatched bases: 0. Germline CDR1 MNHEY, CDR2 SVGAGI. The CDR3 loop reads CASSYTGDSPLHF. The CDR3 DNA is TGTGCCAGCAGTTACACAGGGGATTCACCCCTCCACTTT.

The chain employs TRBV5-1 and TRBJ1-5; a possible D gene is TRBD1 (6 bases). Trimming shortened V by 0 bases and J by 5 bases, and 12 bases separated the two germline ends. CDR1 and CDR2 (germline): SGHRS, YFSETQ. This CDR3 has 15 residues. CDR3 sequence reads: CASSLDGQLDQPQHF. DNA of the CDR3: TGCGCCAGCAGCTTGGACGGACAGCTTGATCAGCCCCAGCATTTT.

The chain uses TRBV27 and TRBJ2-3, with 9 bases matching TRBD2. Unmatched junction bases numbered 2, after V lost 2 bases and J lost 2 bases. The CDR3 spans 15 residues. Germline loops: CDR1 MNHEY, CDR2 SMNVEV (reference sequence). The CDR3 sequence is CASSLRGRATDTQYF. In DNA, the CDR3 is TGTGCCAGCAGTTTACGCGGGAGGGCCACAGATACGCAGTATTTT.

The chain joins TRBV19 to TRBJ2-6; the D gene is possibly TRBD1 (6 bases). Per germline, CDR1 LNHDA and CDR2 SQIVND (reference sequence). The V and J ends lost 4 bases and 2 bases respectively, with 9 bases between them. The CDR3 totals 15 residues. The CDR3 DNA sequence: TGTGCCAGTAGTACTACAGGGCCTGGGGCCAACGTCCTGACTTTC. This translates into CASSTTGPGANVLTF.

V usage is TRBV7-9 and J usage is TRBJ1-4, with no clear D. Trimming cost V 3 bases and J 5 bases, with 13 bases left between them. The germline gives CDR1 SEHNR, CDR2 FQNEAQ (reference sequence). The CDR3 is 15 residues long. The CDR3 loop is CASSFSLTENEKLFF. CDR3 in DNA: TGTGCCAGCAGCTTTTCATTAACTGAAAATGAAAAACTGTTTTTT.

This clone was detected a few times. V gene TRBV10-3 combines with J gene TRBJ1-3; D gene ambiguous. From germline, CDR1 is ENHRY and CDR2 SYGVKD. V was trimmed by 4 bases and J by 0 bases, leaving 10 bases between them. The CDR3 contains 15 residues. CDR3 region: CAISAAQYSGNTIYF. The CDR3, as DNA: TGTGCCATCAGTGCCGCGCAGTACTCTGGAAACACCATATATTTT.

On this clone itself: In the same sample, other DNA sequences code for this CDR3. The chain links TRBV9 to TRBJ2-2; D is possibly TRBD1 or TRBD2 (6 bases each). V was shortened by 2 bases and J by 1 base, with 9 bases between the two germline ends. The germline gives CDR1 SGDLS, CDR2 YYNGEE. The CDR3 spans 15 residues. CDR3 region: CASSVGGGNTGELFF. The DNA for the CDR3 is TGTGCCAGCAGCGTCGGGGGCGGGAACACCGGGGAGCTGTTTTTT.

The rearrangement links TRBV2 to TRBJ1-3, with TRBD1 matching 9 bases. Germline-derived CDR1 and CDR2 are SNHLY and FYNNEI. The CDR3 extends over 15 amino acids. With V trimmed by 5 bases and J by 0 bases, 2 bases remained unmatched. DNA for the CDR3: TGTGCCAGCAGTTCGACAGGGGGCTCTGGAAACACCATATATTTT. This codes for CASSSTGGSGNTIYF.

V gene TRBV28 combines with J gene TRBJ2-5, with D uncertain. This CDR3 region has 13 residues. Germline V gene lookup returns CDR1 MDHEN and CDR2 SYDVKM. V was cut by 3 bases and J by 1 base, with 6 bases left in between. The CDR3 loop reads CASSFPVQETQYF. Written as DNA, the CDR3 is TGTGCCAGCAGTTTCCCAGTCCAAGAGACCCAGTACTTC.

The V call is TRBV28, the J call TRBJ2-7; TRBD1 matches 7 bases. CDR1 is MDHEN and CDR2 is SYDVKM in the germline V gene. The CDR3 covers 12 residues. J lost 5 bases, V lost 5 bases, and 3 bases had no gene match. The CDR3 protein is CASSPQGHEQYF. In DNA form, the CDR3 reads TGTGCCAGCAGTCCACAGGGGCACGAGCAGTACTTC.

The V call is TRBV12-5, the J call TRBJ1-3; the D is unclear. The CDR3 runs 14 residues. The germline V and J ends were trimmed by 2 bases and 5 bases, with 10 bases remaining between them. The germline gives CDR1 LGHNT, CDR2 FRNRAP. CDR3 sequence: CASGLWTTRNTIYF. The CDR3 DNA is TGTGCTAGTGGTTTGTGGACTACCCGAAACACCATATATTTT.

In this sample, this clone turned up once. V and J are TRBV5-1 and TRBJ2-1; 13 nucleotides match TRBD2. V shed 4 bases and J 8 bases; nucleotides not matched to a gene: 6. The germline CDR1 and CDR2 sequences are SGHRS and YFSETQ. This CDR3 has 15 residues. The CDR3 here is CASSEGTSGTDEQFF. The CDR3, as DNA: TGCGCCAGCAGCGAAGGGACTAGCGGGACCGATGAGCAGTTCTTC. The full variable domain, its missing parts supplied by reference TRBV5-1 and TRBJ2-1, is KAGVTQTPRYLIKTRGQQVTLSCSPISGHRSVSWYQQTPGQGLQFLFEYFSETQRNKGNFPGRFSGRQFSNSRSEMNVSTLELGDSALYLCASSEGTSGTDEQFFGPGTRLTVL.

The CDR3 here is CASSGSGFNEQFF. As DNA, the CDR3 is TGTGCCAGCAGTGGATCCGGGTTCAATGAGCAGTTCTTC. The rearrangement links TRBV2 to TRBJ2-1; D unclear. The CDR3 consists of 13 residues. CDR1 is SNHLY and CDR2 is FYNNEI in the germline V gene. The V gene lost 4 bases and the J gene lost 6 bases, with 10 bases spanning the gap.

On this clone itself: The sample contains more than one DNA sequence encoding this CDR3. The chain links TRBV2 to TRBJ1-2, with D unresolved. Looked up from germline, CDR1 is SNHLY and CDR2 is FYNNEI. Trimming cost V 6 bases and J 4 bases, with 9 bases left between them. CDR3 length equals 12 residues. In DNA, the CDR3 is TGTGCCAGCAGCGTGGACGGCTATGGCTACACCTTC. As protein: CASSVDGYGYTF.

This clone was observed a few times. V is TRBV2 and J is TRBJ1-1, with TRBD1 matching 8 bases. The germline V gene has CDR1 SNHLY and CDR2 FYNNEI. The CDR3 runs to 14 residues. The trim removed 6 bases at V and 11 bases at J, leaving 14 bases unmatched. The CDR3 bases are TGTGCCAGCAGGAGGGGACAGGCAAAGGAGGACGCTTTCTTT. It encodes CASRRGQAKEDAFF.

This clone turned up a few times. V usage is TRBV7-9 and J usage is TRBJ1-1, with D maybe TRBD1 (5 bases). CDR1 and CDR2 from the germline V gene are SEHNR and FQNEAQ (reference sequence). This CDR3 region has 17 residues. The V and J ends lost 4 bases and 6 bases respectively, with 24 bases between them. Here the CDR3 reads CASSSQPGPGIVPEAFF. In nucleotides, the CDR3 is TGTGCCAGCAGCTCCCAACCAGGGCCGGGGATCGTTCCTGAAGCTTTCTTT.

This clone was recorded a few times. The gene calls are TRBV28 and TRBJ1-5, with no clear D. V lost 6 bases, J lost 0 bases, and 12 bases lay in between. The CDR3 sequence is 15 residues long. Per germline, CDR1 MDHEN and CDR2 SYDVKM. The CDR3 is CASRKMSNSNQPQHF. CDR3 DNA sequence: TGTGCCAGCAGGAAGATGAGCAATAGCAATCAGCCCCAGCATTTT.

This clone was detected only once. The rearrangement joins TRBV29-1 to TRBJ2-5, with D unclear. CDR3 size: 11 residues. V was shortened by 2 bases and J by 5 bases, with 6 bases between the two germline ends. CDR1 is SQVTM, CDR2 ANQGSEA, per germline. CDR3 region: CSVELHETQYF. CDR3 bases: TGCAGCGTTGAACTCCATGAGACCCAGTACTTC.

The chain uses TRBV7-2 and TRBJ1-4; no clear D. Germline V CDR1 and CDR2: SGHTA, FQGNSA. With 1 base removed from V and 7 bases from J, the gap between germline ends came to 13 bases. This CDR3 comprises 15 residues. The CDR3 here is CASSLVFASSEKLFF. In DNA, the CDR3 is TGTGCCAGCAGCTTAGTGTTTGCCAGTAGTGAAAAACTGTTTTTT.

This chain joins TRBV6-5 and TRBJ2-7; 7 bases align to TRBD2. J was trimmed by 8 bases and V by 4 bases; bases with no gene match: 8. The germline gives CDR1 MNHEY, CDR2 SVGAGI. CDR3 length: 13 residues. The CDR3 coding sequence is TGTGCCAGCAGTTTGCTAGCGGAGTTCAAGCAGTACTTC. As protein: CASSLLAEFKQYF.

The chain is built from TRBV29-1 and TRBJ1-5; D remains unclear. The V end was cut by 4 bases, the J end by 4 bases, with 14 bases between. Germline loops: CDR1 SQVTM, CDR2 ANQGSEA. The CDR3 has 14 residues. CDR3 region: CSVAIDGTNQPQHF. DNA for the CDR3: TGCAGCGTTGCAATCGACGGAACAAATCAGCCCCAGCATTTT.

CDR3 in DNA: TGTGCCAGCAGCCAATACCCCCCAGGGAATAGCAATCAGCCCCAGCATTTT. It translates to CASSQYPPGNSNQPQHF. The chain employs TRBV7-2 and TRBJ1-5; D might be TRBD1 (5 bases). Trimming stripped 5 bases from V and 0 bases from J, with 17 bases between. CDR3 length: 17 residues. Germline loops: CDR1 SGHTA, CDR2 FQGNSA.

The genes are TRBV6-1 and TRBJ2-7, with TRBD1 identical over 7 bases. This CDR3 has 14 residues. After removal of 5 bases from V and 4 bases from J, the junction contained 8 bases not matched to a gene. The germline CDR1 and CDR2 sequences are MNHNS and SASEGT. The CDR3 DNA reads TGTGCCAGCAGTTCCCCCGGGACAGCGTACGAGCAGTACTTC. Its translation is CASSSPGTAYEQYF.